This TCR beta chain was identified in a study of CD8 T cells in Susac syndrome. An input of roughly 0.45 to 1 ug of RNA was subjected to reverse transcription using random hexamers. An immunoSEQ multiplex PCR generated amplified TCR beta CDR3 products spanning 54 Vbeta and 13 Jbeta. TCRdb re-derived calls from the immunoSEQ multiplex PCR reads in MiXCR, one entry per CDR3 protein. There are some 150,000 distinct CDR3 sequences in the sample; approximately 96% occur only once, and about 0.19% lies in the top ten. TEMRA cells were enriched by FACS, while CD8+ and CD4+ T cells were obtained through a negative isolation that was performed magnetically. Findings of the study overall: The study admitted that it had a relatively small number of individuals in its TCR sequencing and HLA analysis.

Points on this clonotype: Its specificity is not known.

The sequencing sample was made of CD8+ T cells from PBMCs. The source is a human donor with multiple sclerosis.

CDR3 nucleotides: TGCGCCAGCAGCTTGGTTGGCCCATCCGGGGGACCGAACACTGAAGCTTTCTTT. Protein product: CASSLVGPSGGPNTEAFF. V usage is TRBV5-1 and J usage is TRBJ1-1, with a possible D match to TRBD1 (5 bases). This CDR3 is 18 amino acids long. Germline CDR1 and CDR2: SGHRS and YFSETQ. Trimming removed 0 bases from V and 1 base from J, with 19 bases in between.